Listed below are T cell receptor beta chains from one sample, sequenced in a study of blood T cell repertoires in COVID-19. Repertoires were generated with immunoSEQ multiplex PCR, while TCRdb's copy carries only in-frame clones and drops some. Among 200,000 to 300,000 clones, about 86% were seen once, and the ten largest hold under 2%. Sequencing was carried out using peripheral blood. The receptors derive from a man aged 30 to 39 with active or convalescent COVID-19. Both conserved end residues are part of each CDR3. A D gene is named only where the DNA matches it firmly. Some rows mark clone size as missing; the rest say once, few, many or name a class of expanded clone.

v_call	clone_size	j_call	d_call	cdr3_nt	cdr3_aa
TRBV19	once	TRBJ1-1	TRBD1	TGTGCCAGTAGTTGGCAGGGGGCATTGAACACTGAAGCTTTCTTT	CASSWQGALNTEAFF
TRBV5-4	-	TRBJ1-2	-	TGTGCCAGCAGCTTGGTAGCCGGCGGCGAAGCAGACTATGACTACACCTTC	CASSLVAGGEADYDYTF
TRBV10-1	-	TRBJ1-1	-	TGCGCCAGCATCGACGGGAAAGTGAGGATTCGCAACACTGAAGCTTTCTTT	CASIDGKVRIRNTEAFF
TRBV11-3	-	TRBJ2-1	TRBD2	TGTGCCAGCAGCCCAGGGACTAGCGGGGGGGCCAGTGAGCAGTTCTTC	CASSPGTSGGASEQFF
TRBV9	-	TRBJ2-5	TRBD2	TGTGCCAGCAGCGTAGGCGAGCGGGGGGGACAAGAGACCCAGTACTTC	CASSVGERGGQETQYF
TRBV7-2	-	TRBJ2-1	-	TGTGCCAGCAGCTTAGCGAGTTCCTACAATGAGCAGTTCTTC	CASSLASSYNEQFF
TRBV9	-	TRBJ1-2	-	TGTGCCAGCAGCCCTGGAGGAGGGGCCGGCTACACCTTC	CASSPGGGAGYTF
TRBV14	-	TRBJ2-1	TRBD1	TGTGCCAGCAGCACCGGGGGACAGGGGCCCAATGAGCAGTTCTTC	CASSTGGQGPNEQFF
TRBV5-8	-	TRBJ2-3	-	TGTGCCAGCAGCTTTCGGGGGTCGGGCACAGATACGCAGTATTTT	CASSFRGSGTDTQYF
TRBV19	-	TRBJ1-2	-	TGTGCCAGTACTCAACCGACAGACCTCTATGGCTACACCTTC	CASTQPTDLYGYTF